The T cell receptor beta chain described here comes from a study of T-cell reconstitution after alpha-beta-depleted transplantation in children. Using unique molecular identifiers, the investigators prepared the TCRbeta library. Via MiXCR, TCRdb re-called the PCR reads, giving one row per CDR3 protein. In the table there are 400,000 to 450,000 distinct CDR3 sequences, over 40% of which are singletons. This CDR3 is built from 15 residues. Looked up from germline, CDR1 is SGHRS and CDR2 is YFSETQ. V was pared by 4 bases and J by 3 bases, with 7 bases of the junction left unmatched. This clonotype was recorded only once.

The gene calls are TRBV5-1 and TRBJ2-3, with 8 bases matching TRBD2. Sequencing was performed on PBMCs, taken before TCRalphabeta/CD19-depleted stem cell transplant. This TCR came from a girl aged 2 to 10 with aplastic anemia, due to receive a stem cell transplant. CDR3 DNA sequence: TGCGCCAGCAGCCATAGCGGGATACGTACAGATACGCAGTATTTT. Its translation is CASSHSGIRTDTQYF.